The T cell receptor beta chain described here comes from a study of shared clonotypes between healthy human individuals. Study in general: CD4 naive and memory got three plates each, CD8 naive two, CD8 memory one.

Naivety among CD8 cells was defined by CD45RO negativity and positive CCR7 selection, thereby excluding terminally differentiated effector memory CD45RA+ cells. This clone was seen a single time. As yet, its antigen is unknown. Overall study results and limits: Rarefaction gave evidence that sorted-subset sequencing remained incomplete despite large depth.

CDR3 length: 15 amino acids. The germline V gene has CDR1 KGHSH and CDR2 LQKENI. The J segment lost 3 bases and the V segment lost 3 bases, leaving 4 bases of the junction unmatched. Assay: immunoSEQ multiplex PCR; the TCRdb copy retains only in-frame clones and omits some. The table lists 2 million to 2.5 million clones, less than 95% of them singletons. The specimen was naive CD8+ T cells sorted from blood. The sequence was obtained from a man younger than 35 in good health. The gene calls are TRBV18 and TRBJ2-3; 9 bases line up with TRBD2. The CDR3 nucleotides read TGTGCCAGCTCACCGACTAGCGGATTAACAGATACGCAGTATTTT. This encodes CASSPTSGLTDTQYF.